Below, 29 T cell receptor beta chains from the same sample are listed, as sequenced in a study of blood T cell repertoires in COVID-19. Sequencing was performed with immunoSEQ multiplex PCR; in TCRdb, only in-frame clones are kept and a portion is missing. The sample has about 210,000 clones, around 81% seen once. Source material: PBMCs or T cells enriched from blood (not recorded which). Source of these receptors: a woman between 50 and 59 years old with acute COVID-19.

J is TRBJ2-7 and V is TRBV7-9, with a weak D call TRBD1 (5 bases). The CDR3 consists of 14 residues. Germline V lookup: CDR1 SEHNR, CDR2 FQNEAQ (reference sequence). Trimming shortened V by 0 bases and J by 9 bases, and 15 bases separated the two germline ends. The CDR3 DNA follows: TGTGCCAGCAGCTTAGCGCCTTCGACAGTACTGCAGTACTTC. Amino acid sequence: CASSLAPSTVLQYF.

The gene calls are TRBV28 and TRBJ2-7; 16 bases fit TRBD2. The CDR3 extends over 16 amino acids. J was trimmed by 5 bases and V by 2 bases; bases with no gene match: 3. Germline V lookup: CDR1 MDHEN, CDR2 SYDVKM. The CDR3 loop reads CASSLGTSGRGNEQYF. The CDR3 DNA is TGTGCCAGCAGTTTAGGGACTAGCGGGAGGGGGAACGAGCAGTACTTC.

The chain combines TRBV18 with TRBJ1-1, with a possible D match to TRBD1 (6 bases). The germline V gene has CDR1 KGHSH and CDR2 LQKENI. Trimming removed 4 bases from V and 1 base from J, with 16 bases in between. The CDR3 length is 16 residues. The CDR3, as DNA: TGTGCCAGCTCACTCTCCGGGACATCAACGAACACTGAAGCTTTCTTT. Its translation: CASSLSGTSTNTEAFF.

V and J are TRBV3-1 (or the pseudogene TRBV3-2) and TRBJ2-5; a possible D gene is TRBD2 (5 bases). This CDR3 contains 11 residues. Germline CDR1 reads LGHDT; CDR2 reads YNNKEL (reference sequence). V lost 4 bases and J lost 5, with 5 bases in between. The CDR3 is CASSRRETQYF. The CDR3, as DNA: TGTGCCAGCAGCCGGAGGGAGACCCAGTACTTC.

The V gene is TRBV28, the J gene TRBJ1-3, with D tentatively TRBD1 (6 bases). Trimming removed 1 base from V and 5 bases from J, with 18 bases in between. The CDR3 is 17 residues long. Germline V gene data show CDR1 as MDHEN and CDR2 as SYDVKM. Here the CDR3 reads CASSLFPGSGERNTIYF. Here the CDR3 DNA reads TGTGCCAGCAGTTTATTTCCGGGATCAGGGGAGAGAAACACCATATATTTT.

The rearrangement links TRBV4-3 to TRBJ1-4; TRBD1 aligns across 8 bases. From germline, CDR1 is LGHNA and CDR2 YSLEER. The CDR3 totals 16 residues. V trimming: 1 base; J trimming: 5 bases; junction bases outside the gene matches: 6. DNA for the CDR3: TGCGCCAGCAGCCAAGTACCGACAGGGGCCAATGAAAAACTGTTTTTT. Amino acid sequence: CASSQVPTGANEKLFF.

This chain connects TRBV7-9 to TRBJ2-1; TRBD2 agrees at 12 bases. The CDR3 consists of 16 residues. CDR1 and CDR2 (germline): SEHNR, FQNEAQ (reference sequence). V gave up 5 bases and J gave up 4 bases; unmatched junction bases: 6. The DNA for the CDR3 is TGTGCCAGCAGCCTGGCCGGACTAGCGGGGTACAATGAGCAGTTCTTC. It is translated as CASSLAGLAGYNEQFF.

As DNA, the CDR3 is TGCGCCAGCAGCCTCGCGGGATTTTCCACCGGGGAGCTGTTTTTT. It yields the protein CASSLAGFSTGELFF. The chain is built from TRBV5-1 and TRBJ2-2, with a tentative D call TRBD2 (6 bases). The germline gives CDR1 SGHRS, CDR2 YFSETQ. Trimming shortened V by 4 bases and J by 4 bases, and 14 bases separated the two germline ends. This CDR3 comprises 15 residues.

This clone was seen only once. This chain connects TRBV6-5 to TRBJ2-3, with 10 bases lining up with TRBD2. The CDR3 length is 14 residues. The ends lost 8 bases at V and 3 bases at J; junction bases unmatched: 5. Per the germline V gene, CDR1 is MNHEY and CDR2 is SVGAGI. This chain's CDR3 is CASLAGVETDTQYF. CDR3 nucleotide sequence: TGTGCCAGCCTAGCGGGAGTCGAGACAGATACGCAGTATTTT.

This rearrangement joins TRBV7-8 to TRBJ2-7; D is possibly TRBD2 (6 bases). Trimming stripped 4 bases from V and 5 bases from J, with 21 bases between. This CDR3 comprises 16 residues. Germline V gene lookup returns CDR1 SGHVS and CDR2 FQNEAQ. CDR3: CASSYGLPGEKNEQYF. The DNA for the CDR3 is TGTGCCAGCAGCTACGGACTACCCGGGGAGAAAAACGAGCAGTACTTC.

This chain links TRBV12-3 or TRBV12-4 with TRBJ1-5; unclear D gene. CDR3 length equals 13 residues. Between the trimmed V and J ends, which lost 1 base and 4 bases, there was a span of 5 bases. The CDR3 DNA follows: TGTGCCAGCAGTTTAGGGCAGAATCAGCCCCAGCATTTT. Residues: CASSLGQNQPQHF.

This chain connects TRBV19 to TRBJ2-7; a weak D match, TRBD2 (7 bases). Germline-derived CDR1 and CDR2 are LNHDA and SQIVND (reference sequence). The CDR3 loop spans 15 amino acids. Trimming left V 7 bases short and J 4 bases short, with 20 bases between. CDR3 nucleotides: TGTGCCAGTAAGATGGGGGCGGGAGACGGTTACGAGCAGTACTTC. Its protein product is CASKMGAGDGYEQYF.

The chain has TRBV18 and TRBJ1-2; tentatively, D is TRBD1 (6 bases). Germline V CDR1 and CDR2: KGHSH, LQKENI. V lost 2 bases and J lost 3, with 7 bases in between. This CDR3 has 13 amino acids. CDR3 residues: CASSPSGDYGYTF. The CDR3 DNA sequence: TGTGCCAGCTCACCATCAGGGGACTATGGCTACACCTTC. The full variable domain, its missing parts supplied by reference TRBV18 and TRBJ1-2, is NAGVMQNPRHLVRRRGQEARLRCSPMKGHSHVYWYRQLPEEGLKFMVYLQKENIIDESGMPKERFSAEFPKEGPSILRIQQVVRGDSAAYFCASSPSGDYGYTFGSGTRLTVV.

This clone has just a few counts. The V and J genes are TRBV18 and TRBJ2-7; 8 bases align to TRBD1. CDR1 is KGHSH, CDR2 LQKENI, per germline. This CDR3 is 14 amino acids long. Trimming at V came to 2 bases and at J to 6 bases, leaving 6 bases not matched to a gene. CDR3 nucleotide sequence: TGTGCCAGCTCACCAATCGGACAGGGAGGCGAGCAGTACTTC. It specifies CASSPIGQGGEQYF.

V is TRBV7-2 and J is TRBJ2-6; tentative D call: TRBD1 (6 bases). The CDR3 spans 16 residues. Trimming left V 1 base short and J 2 bases short, with 9 bases between. The germline CDR1 and CDR2 sequences are SGHTA and FQGNSA. Here the CDR3 DNA reads TGTGCCAGCAGCTTAGGGGGGCAAGCTGGGGCCAACGTCCTGACTTTC. Its protein product is CASSLGGQAGANVLTF.

This chain uses TRBV28 with TRBJ2-5; 8 positions agree with TRBD1. CDR3 length equals 16 residues. Germline lookup yields CDR1 MDHEN and CDR2 SYDVKM. V lost 0 bases to trimming and J lost 2 bases; unmatched junction nucleotides: 5. Here the CDR3 reads CASSLWGTGHQETQYF. CDR3 nucleotides: TGTGCCAGCAGTTTATGGGGGACAGGTCATCAAGAGACCCAGTACTTC.

This chain joins TRBV4-3 and TRBJ2-3; perhaps TRBD1 as D (6 bases). The germline V and J ends were trimmed by 0 bases and 8 bases, with 18 bases remaining between them. This CDR3 comprises 16 residues. Germline CDR1 LGHNA, CDR2 YSLEER. CDR3 loop: CASSQDHRAGEGTQYF. The DNA of the CDR3 is TGCGCCAGCAGCCAAGATCACAGGGCGGGTGAAGGTACGCAGTATTTT.

The chain recombines TRBV27 with TRBJ2-1; 8 bases align to TRBD1. The CDR3 is made up of 17 amino acids. The V gene's germline CDR1 is MNHEY and CDR2 SMNVEV (reference sequence). Losses at the gene ends were 5 bases for V and 1 base for J; bases not matched to a gene: 10. This CDR3 is CASSLTGQGWSYNEQFF. The CDR3 DNA sequence: TGTGCCAGCAGTCTTACTGGACAGGGATGGTCCTACAATGAGCAGTTCTTC.

The chain employs TRBV24-1 and TRBJ1-2, with TRBD1 matching over 8 bases. This CDR3 region has 16 residues. The germline CDR1 and CDR2 sequences are KGHDR and SFDVKD. The V and J ends lost 2 bases and 5 bases, in that order; junction bases with no gene match: 9. Written as DNA, the CDR3 is TGTGCCACCAGTGATTGGGAGACAGGGGTAGGTTATGGCTACACCTTC. As protein: CATSDWETGVGYGYTF.

V is TRBV3-1 (or the pseudogene TRBV3-2) and J is TRBJ1-6; tentative D call: TRBD1 (6 bases). Trimming pared 4 bases from V and 5 bases from J, leaving 15 bases between. CDR3 length equals 16 residues. Germline V gene lookup returns CDR1 LGHDT and CDR2 YNNKEL (reference sequence). CDR3 sequence (DNA): TGTGCCAGCAGCCTTTATCTAGGACAGAATAATTCACCCCTCCACTTT. This gives the protein CASSLYLGQNNSPLHF.

This chain connects TRBV11-2 to TRBJ1-2; 10 bases line up with TRBD1. V dropped 3 bases and J dropped 7; count of bases not matched to a gene: 11. The CDR3 extends over 16 amino acids. Germline V gene sequence: CDR1 SGHAT, CDR2 FQNNGV. The CDR3 DNA sequence: TGTGCCAGCAGCTTCTGGGGTTCCGGGACAGGGGTTGGCTACACCTTC. Protein: CASSFWGSGTGVGYTF.

The rearrangement links TRBV5-4 to TRBJ2-1; weak D call: TRBD2 (5 bases). The CDR3 consists of 17 residues. Germline values: CDR1 SGHNT, CDR2 YYREEE (reference sequence). V gave up 0 bases and J gave up 0 bases, with 13 bases separating them. Here the CDR3 DNA reads TGTGCCAGCAGCTTGGGGGCGGCGGGCAGCTCCTACAATGAGCAGTTCTTC. Its protein product is CASSLGAAGSSYNEQFF. The complete variable domain, with remaining parts taken from reference TRBV5-4 and TRBJ2-1, reads ETGVTQSPTHLIKTRGQQVTLRCSSQSGHNTVSWYQQALGQGPQFIFQYYREEENGRGNFPPRFSGLQFPNYSSELNVNALELDDSALYLCASSLGAAGSSYNEQFFGPGTRLTVL.

This clone has just a few counts. The gene calls are TRBV7-2 and TRBJ1-2; unclear D gene. CDR3 length: 13 residues. Trimming pared 0 bases from V and 3 bases from J, leaving 5 bases between. Per germline, CDR1 SGHTA and CDR2 FQGNSA. CDR3 sequence: CASSLASYYGYTF. CDR3 DNA: TGTGCCAGCAGCTTAGCGTCCTACTATGGCTACACCTTC.

The chain recombines TRBV6-5 with TRBJ2-5; tentative D call: TRBD1 (6 bases). The ends were cut back, 7 bases at V and 5 bases at J, with 17 bases in the middle. The CDR3 has 14 residues. The V gene's germline CDR1 is MNHEY and CDR2 SVGAGI. The CDR3 region has the DNA TGTGCCAGCACCCTTCAGGGGTCGGGGGAGACCCAGTACTTC. Its protein product is CASTLQGSGETQYF.

The chain combines TRBV2 with TRBJ1-5, with D unresolved. This CDR3 has 15 residues. Between the trimmed V and J ends, which lost 4 bases and 4 bases, there was a span of 14 bases. Per germline, CDR1 SNHLY and CDR2 FYNNEI. CDR3: CASSVLGVWNQPQHF. CDR3 nucleotide sequence: TGTGCCAGCAGTGTACTCGGGGTTTGGAATCAGCCCCAGCATTTT.

This sequence joins TRBV30 and TRBJ1-6; 8 nucleotides line up with TRBD1. CDR3 length: 15 amino acids. The germline gives CDR1 GTSNPN, CDR2 SVGIG (reference sequence). The V and J ends lost 4 bases and 9 bases, in that order; junction bases with no gene match: 11. CDR3 sequence (DNA): TGTGCCTGGAAGGGACAGGCTCTACCAGGTTCACCCCTCCACTTT. It yields the protein CAWKGQALPGSPLHF.

The chain couples TRBV28 to TRBJ1-6, with D perhaps matching TRBD1 (6 bases). Germline V gene sequence: CDR1 MDHEN, CDR2 SYDVKM. Trimming took 6 bases from V and 3 from J, leaving 15 bases between them. The CDR3 spans 16 residues. The CDR3 DNA is TGTGCCAGCAGAAACCTACAGGGAGTCTATAATTCACCCCTCCACTTT. It codes for CASRNLQGVYNSPLHF.

V and J are TRBV7-2 and TRBJ2-5, with 8 bases identical to TRBD1. CDR1 is SGHTA and CDR2 is FQGNSA in the germline V gene. The CDR3 loop spans 14 amino acids. V shed 4 bases, J shed 1 base, and the junction held 2 bases outside the gene matches. CDR3 sequence (DNA): TGTGCCAGCAGCTCCGACAGGGGCCAAGAGACCCAGTACTTC. Translated: CASSSDRGQETQYF.

This clone was seen only a few times. The CDR3 nucleotides are TGTGCCAGCAGCTTAGAGGCCGGACAGTACACCGGGGAGCTGTTTTTT. Translating gives CASSLEAGQYTGELFF. The chain uses TRBV7-2 and TRBJ2-2, with TRBD1 as a possible D gene (6 bases). The germline V and J ends were trimmed by 1 base and 3 bases, with 12 bases remaining between them. Germline CDR1 reads SGHTA; CDR2 reads FQGNSA. The CDR3 is 16 amino acids. Full variable domain (rest looked up from reference TRBV7-2 and TRBJ2-2): GAGVSQSPSNKVTEKGKDVELRCDPISGHTALYWYRQSLGQGLEFLIYFQGNSAPDKSGLPSDRFSAERTGGSVSTLTIQRTQQEDSAVYLCASSLEAGQYTGELFFGEGSRLTVL.